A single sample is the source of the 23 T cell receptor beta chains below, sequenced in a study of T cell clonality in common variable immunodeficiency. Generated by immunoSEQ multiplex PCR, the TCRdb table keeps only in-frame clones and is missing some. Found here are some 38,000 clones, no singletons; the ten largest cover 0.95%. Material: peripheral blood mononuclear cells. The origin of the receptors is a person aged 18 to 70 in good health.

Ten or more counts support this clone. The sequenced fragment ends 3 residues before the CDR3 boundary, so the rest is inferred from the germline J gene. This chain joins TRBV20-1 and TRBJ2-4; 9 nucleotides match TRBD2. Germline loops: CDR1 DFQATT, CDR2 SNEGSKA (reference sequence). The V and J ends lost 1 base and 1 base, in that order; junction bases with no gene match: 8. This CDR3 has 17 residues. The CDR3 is CSARVAGEGGAKNIQYF. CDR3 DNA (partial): TGCAGTGCTAGAGTAGCGGGAGAGGGGGGGGCCAAAAACATT.

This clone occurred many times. CDR3 in amino acids: CASRTGTGFTDTQYF. The sequenced CDR3 bases are TGTGCCAGCAGGACCGGGACAGGTTTCACAGATACG. The chain couples TRBV27 to TRBJ2-3; 8 nucleotides match TRBD1. The read terminates 3 residues before the CDR3 end, so the remaining end is supplied by the germline J gene. CDR1 is MNHEY and CDR2 is SMNVEV in the germline V gene (reference sequence). CDR3 length: 15 residues. Trimming removed 6 bases from V and 2 bases from J; junction bases left unmatched: 7.

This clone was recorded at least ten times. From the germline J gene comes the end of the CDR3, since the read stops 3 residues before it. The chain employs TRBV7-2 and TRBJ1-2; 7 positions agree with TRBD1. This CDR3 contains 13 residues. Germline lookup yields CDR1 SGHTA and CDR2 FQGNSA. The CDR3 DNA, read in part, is TGTGCCAGCAGTCGCGACAGGGAGGGGGGC. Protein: CASSRDREGG. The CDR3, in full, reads CASSRDREGGYTF.

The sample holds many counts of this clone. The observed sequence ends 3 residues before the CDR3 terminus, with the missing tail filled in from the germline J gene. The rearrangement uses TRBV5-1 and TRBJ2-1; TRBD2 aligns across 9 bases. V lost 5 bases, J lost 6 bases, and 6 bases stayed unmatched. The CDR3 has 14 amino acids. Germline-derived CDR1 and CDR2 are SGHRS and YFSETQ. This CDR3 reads CASREAGGPNEQFF. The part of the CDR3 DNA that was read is TGCGCCAGCAGAGAAGCGGGAGGTCCCAATGAG.

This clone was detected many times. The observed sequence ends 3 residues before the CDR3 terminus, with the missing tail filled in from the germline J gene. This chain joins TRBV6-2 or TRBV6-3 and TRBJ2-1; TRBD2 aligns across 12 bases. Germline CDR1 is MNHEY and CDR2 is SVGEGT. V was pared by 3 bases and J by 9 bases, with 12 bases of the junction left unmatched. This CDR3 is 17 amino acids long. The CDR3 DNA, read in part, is TGTGCCAGCAGTTATTACGCCATACTAGCGGGAGGTGGTGAG. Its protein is CASSYYAILAGGGE. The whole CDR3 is CASSYYAILAGGGEQFF.

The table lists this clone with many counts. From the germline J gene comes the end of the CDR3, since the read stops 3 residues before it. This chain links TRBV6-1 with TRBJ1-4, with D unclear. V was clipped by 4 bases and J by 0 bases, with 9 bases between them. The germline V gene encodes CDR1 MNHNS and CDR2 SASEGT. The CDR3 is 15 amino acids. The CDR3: CASSVRGATNEKLFF. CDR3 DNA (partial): TGTGCCAGCAGTGTACGGGGAGCAACTAATGAAAAA.

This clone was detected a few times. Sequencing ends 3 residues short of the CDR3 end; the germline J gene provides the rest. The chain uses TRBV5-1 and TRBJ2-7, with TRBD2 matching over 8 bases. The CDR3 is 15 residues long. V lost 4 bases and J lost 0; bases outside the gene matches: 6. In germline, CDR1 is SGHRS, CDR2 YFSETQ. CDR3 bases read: TGCGCCAGCAGCCGTAGCGGGACGAGCTCCTACGAG. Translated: CASSRSGTSSYE. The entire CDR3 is CASSRSGTSSYEQYF.

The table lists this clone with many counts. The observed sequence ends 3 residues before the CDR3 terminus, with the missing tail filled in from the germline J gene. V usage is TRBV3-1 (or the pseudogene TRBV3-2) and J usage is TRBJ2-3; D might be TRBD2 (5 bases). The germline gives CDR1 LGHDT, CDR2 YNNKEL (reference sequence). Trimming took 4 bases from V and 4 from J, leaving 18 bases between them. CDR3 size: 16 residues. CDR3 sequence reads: CASSLRLPRGPDTQYF. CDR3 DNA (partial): TGTGCCAGCAGCCTAAGACTCCCCCGGGGTCCAGATACG.

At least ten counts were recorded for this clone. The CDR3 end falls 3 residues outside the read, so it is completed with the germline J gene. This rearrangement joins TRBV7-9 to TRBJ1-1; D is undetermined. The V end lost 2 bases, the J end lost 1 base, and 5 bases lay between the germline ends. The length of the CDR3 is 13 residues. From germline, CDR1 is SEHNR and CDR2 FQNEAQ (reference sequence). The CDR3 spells CASSLQQNTEAFF. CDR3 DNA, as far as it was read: TGTGCCAGCAGCTTACAACAGAACACTGAA. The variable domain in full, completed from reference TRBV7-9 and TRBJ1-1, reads DTGVSQNPRHKITKRGQNVTFRCDPISEHNRLYWYRQTLGQGPEFLTYFQNEAQLEKSRLLSDRFSAERPKGSFSTLEIQRTEQGDSAMYLCASSLQQNTEAFFGQGTRLTVV.

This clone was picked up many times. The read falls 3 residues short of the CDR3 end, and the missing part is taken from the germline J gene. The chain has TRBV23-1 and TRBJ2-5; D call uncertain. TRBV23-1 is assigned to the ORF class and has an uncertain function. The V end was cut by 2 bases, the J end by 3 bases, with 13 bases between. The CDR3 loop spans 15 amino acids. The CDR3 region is CASSQVTDRKETQYF. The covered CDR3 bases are TGCGCCAGCAGTCAAGTTACAGATCGAAAAGAGACC.

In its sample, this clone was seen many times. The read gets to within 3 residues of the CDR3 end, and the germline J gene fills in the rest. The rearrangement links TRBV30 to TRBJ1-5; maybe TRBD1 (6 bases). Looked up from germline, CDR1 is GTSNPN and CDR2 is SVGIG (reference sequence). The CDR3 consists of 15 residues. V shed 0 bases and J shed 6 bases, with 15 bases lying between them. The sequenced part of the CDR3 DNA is TGTGCCTGGAGTGTACAGGGAAAGGGTTCTCAGCCC. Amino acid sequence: CAWSVQGKGSQP. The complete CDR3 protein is CAWSVQGKGSQPQHF.

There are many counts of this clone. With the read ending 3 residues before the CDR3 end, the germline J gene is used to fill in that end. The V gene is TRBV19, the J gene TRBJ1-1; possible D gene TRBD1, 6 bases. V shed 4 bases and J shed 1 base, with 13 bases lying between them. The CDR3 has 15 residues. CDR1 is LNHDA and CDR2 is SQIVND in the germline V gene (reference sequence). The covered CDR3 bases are TGTGCCAGTAGTAACCCCAACAGGGCGAACACTGAA. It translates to CASSNPNRANTE. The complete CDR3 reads CASSNPNRANTEAFF.

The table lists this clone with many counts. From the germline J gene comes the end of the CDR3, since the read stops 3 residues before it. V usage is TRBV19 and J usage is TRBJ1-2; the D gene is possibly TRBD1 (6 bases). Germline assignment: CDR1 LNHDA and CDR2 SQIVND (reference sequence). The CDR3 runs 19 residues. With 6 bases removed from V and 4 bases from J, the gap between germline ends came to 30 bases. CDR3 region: CASSPHYPRGRSTSYGYTF. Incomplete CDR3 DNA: TGTGCCAGTAGCCCTCACTACCCCAGGGGAAGGTCAACTTCCTATGGC.

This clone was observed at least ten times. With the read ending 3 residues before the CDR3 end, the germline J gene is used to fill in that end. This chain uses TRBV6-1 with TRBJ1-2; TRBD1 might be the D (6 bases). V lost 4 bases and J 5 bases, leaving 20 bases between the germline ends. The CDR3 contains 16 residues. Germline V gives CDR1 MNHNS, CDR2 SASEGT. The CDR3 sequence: CASSAYDLGAPYGYTF. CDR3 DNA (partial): TGTGCCAGCAGTGCATACGACTTGGGGGCTCCATATGGC.

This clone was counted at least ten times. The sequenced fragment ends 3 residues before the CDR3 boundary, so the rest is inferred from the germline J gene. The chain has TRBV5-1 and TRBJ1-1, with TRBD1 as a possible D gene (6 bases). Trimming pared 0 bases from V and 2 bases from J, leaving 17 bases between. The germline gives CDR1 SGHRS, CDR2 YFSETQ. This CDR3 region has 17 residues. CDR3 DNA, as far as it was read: TGCGCCAGCAGCTTGGGAAACCTAGGGACACTAAACACTGAA. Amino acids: CASSLGNLGTLNTE. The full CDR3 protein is CASSLGNLGTLNTEAFF.

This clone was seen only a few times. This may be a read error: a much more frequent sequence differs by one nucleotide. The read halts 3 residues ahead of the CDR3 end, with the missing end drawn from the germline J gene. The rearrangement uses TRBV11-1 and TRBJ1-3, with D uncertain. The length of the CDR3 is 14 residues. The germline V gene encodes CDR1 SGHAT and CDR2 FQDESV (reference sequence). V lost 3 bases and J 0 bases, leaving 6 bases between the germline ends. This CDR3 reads CASSFAASGNTIYF. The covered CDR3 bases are TGTGCCAGCAGCTTCGCGGCCTCTGGAAACACC.

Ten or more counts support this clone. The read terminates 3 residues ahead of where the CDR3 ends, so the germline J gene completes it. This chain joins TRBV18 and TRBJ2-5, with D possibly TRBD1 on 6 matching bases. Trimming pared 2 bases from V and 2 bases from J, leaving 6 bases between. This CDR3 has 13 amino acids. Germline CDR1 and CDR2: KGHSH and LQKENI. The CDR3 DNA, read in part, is TGTGCCAGCTCACCAGGACAGCAAGAGACC. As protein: CASSPGQQET. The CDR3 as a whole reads CASSPGQQETQYF.

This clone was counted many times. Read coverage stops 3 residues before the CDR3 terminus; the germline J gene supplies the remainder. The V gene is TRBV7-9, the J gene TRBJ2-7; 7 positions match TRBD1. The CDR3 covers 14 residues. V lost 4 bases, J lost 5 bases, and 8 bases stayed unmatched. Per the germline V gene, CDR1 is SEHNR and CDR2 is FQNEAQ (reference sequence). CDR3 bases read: TGTGCCAGCAGCTCTTCACAGGGGAATCACGAG. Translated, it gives CASSSSQGNHE. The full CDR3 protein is CASSSSQGNHEQYF.

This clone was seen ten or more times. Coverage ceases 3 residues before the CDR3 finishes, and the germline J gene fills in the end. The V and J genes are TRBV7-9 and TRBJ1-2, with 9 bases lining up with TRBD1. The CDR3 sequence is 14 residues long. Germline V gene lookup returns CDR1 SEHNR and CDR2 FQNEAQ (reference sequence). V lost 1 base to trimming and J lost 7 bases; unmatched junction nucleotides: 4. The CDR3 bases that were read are TGTGCCAGCAGCTTAGAGGGACAGGGCTCTGGC. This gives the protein CASSLEGQGSG. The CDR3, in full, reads CASSLEGQGSGYTF.

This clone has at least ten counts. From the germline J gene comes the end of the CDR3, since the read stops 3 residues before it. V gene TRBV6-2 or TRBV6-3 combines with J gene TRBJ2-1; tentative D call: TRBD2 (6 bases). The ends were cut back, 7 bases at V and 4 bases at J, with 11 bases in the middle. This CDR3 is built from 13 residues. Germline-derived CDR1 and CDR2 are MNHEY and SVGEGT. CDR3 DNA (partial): TGTGCCAGCAAAACGGGACTTTACAATGAG. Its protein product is CASKTGLYNE. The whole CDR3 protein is CASKTGLYNEQFF.

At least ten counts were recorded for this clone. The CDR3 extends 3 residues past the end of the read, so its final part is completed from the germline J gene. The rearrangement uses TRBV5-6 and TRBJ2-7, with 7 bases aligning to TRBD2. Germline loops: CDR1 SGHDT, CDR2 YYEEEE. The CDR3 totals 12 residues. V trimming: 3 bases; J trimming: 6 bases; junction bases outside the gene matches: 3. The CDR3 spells CASSYRTSEQYF. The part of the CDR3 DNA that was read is TGTGCCAGCAGCTACCGGACTAGCGAG.

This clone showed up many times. The CDR3 reads CASSPRSGVLDTEAFF. CDR3 DNA (partial): TGTGCCAGCTCACCACGATCAGGGGTTTTGGACACTGAA. This chain uses TRBV18 with TRBJ1-1; possible D gene TRBD1, 6 bases. The read ends 3 residues shy of where the CDR3 ends; the end is completed using the germline J gene. V lost 1 base, J lost 3 bases, and 15 bases lay in between. Per germline, CDR1 KGHSH and CDR2 LQKENI. The CDR3 covers 16 residues.

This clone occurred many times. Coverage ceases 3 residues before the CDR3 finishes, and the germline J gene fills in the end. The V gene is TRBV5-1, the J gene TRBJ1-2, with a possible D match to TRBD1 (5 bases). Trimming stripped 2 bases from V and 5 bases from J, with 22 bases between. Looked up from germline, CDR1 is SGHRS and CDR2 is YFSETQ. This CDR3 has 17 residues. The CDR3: CASSFGWLEGLGYGYTF. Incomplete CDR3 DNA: TGCGCCAGCAGCTTTGGATGGTTGGAGGGGCTAGGATATGGC.